These 20 T cell receptor beta chains came from one sample sequenced in a study of T cell clonotyping in hematopoietic cell transplantation. Sequenced by immunoSEQ multiplex PCR; TCRdb stores in-frame clones only, minus some. The sample has roughly 4,000 clones, just under 95% seen once. The sample consisted of PBMCs, taken 30 days after allogeneic stem cell transplant. Every receptor here comes from a male patient between 50 and 60 years old who had an allogeneic stem cell transplant from a related donor, so the T cells may come from the graft donor. Some clones in this sample may be carry-over from other donors' samples.

The J gene is TRBJ1-1, the V gene TRBV7-2, with a weak D call TRBD1 (6 bases). The CDR3 runs 15 residues. Per the germline V gene, CDR1 is SGHTA and CDR2 is FQGNSA. Trimming removed 1 base at V and 4 bases at J, with 13 bases between. The CDR3 loop is CASSLGGAGTTEAFF. The CDR3 nucleotides are TGTGCCAGCAGCTTAGGGGGGGCTGGGACCACTGAAGCTTTCTTT.

This clone was seen only once. This chain links TRBV11-3 with TRBJ2-2; unclear D gene. The CDR3 runs 15 residues. From germline, CDR1 is SGHNT and CDR2 YENEEA. Trimming pared 4 bases from V and 1 base from J, leaving 10 bases between. As DNA, the CDR3 is TGTGCCAGCAGCTCACCCGCAGGGAACACCGGGGAGCTGTTTTTT. It is translated as CASSSPAGNTGELFF.

V is TRBV5-1 and J is TRBJ1-1; D may be TRBD1 (5 bases). CDR3 length equals 13 residues. Germline V gives CDR1 SGHRS, CDR2 YFSETQ. The ends were cut back, 2 bases at V and 5 bases at J, with 10 bases in the middle. The CDR3 protein is CASSFGAGTEAFF. The CDR3 bases are TGCGCCAGCAGCTTCGGGGCAGGGACTGAAGCTTTCTTT.

In regard to this clone: One junction end does not reproduce the germline sequence, and a read error may be involved. This chain links TRBV4-3 with TRBJ1-2, with unresolved D. This CDR3 is 15 amino acids long. Looked up from germline, CDR1 is LGHNA and CDR2 is YSLEER. CDR3 in amino acids: CASSQGTERLYGYTF. CDR3 DNA: TGCGCCAGCAGTCAAGGAACGGAGAGACTTTATGGCTACACCTTC.

The rearrangement uses TRBV21-1 and TRBJ1-5; TRBD1 was called by the table and not checked on the DNA. TRBV21-1 constitutes a pseudogene. The CDR3 has 18 residues. The DNA for the CDR3 is TGTGCCAGCAGCCCCGGGACAGGAGACCTTTATAGCAATCAGCCCCAGCATTTT. Its translation: CASSPGTGDLYSNQPQHF.

This chain connects TRBV13 to TRBJ2-5, with 10 positions matching TRBD1. V was clipped by 5 bases and J by 5 bases; unmatched bases: 8. Germline V gene data show CDR1 as PRHDT and CDR2 as FYEKMQ (reference sequence). This CDR3 is built from 15 residues. The CDR3 sequence is CASSRQTGGGETQYF. Written as DNA, the CDR3 is TGTGCCAGCAGCCGCCAGACAGGGGGCGGGGAGACCCAGTACTTC.

The gene calls are TRBV9 and TRBJ1-2; D not resolved. The germline CDR1 and CDR2 sequences are SGDLS and YYNGEE. The CDR3 loop spans 13 amino acids. V dropped 3 bases and J dropped 4 bases, with 10 bases sitting between them. The CDR3 region has the DNA TGTGCCAGCAGCGCGACGGTGAGCTATGGCTACACCTTC. This translates into CASSATVSYGYTF.

This clone was seen only once. Mismatch with germline at one junction end may stem from a read error. This chain joins TRBV4-2 and TRBJ1-4; 7 bases are a match to TRBD1. CDR3 size: 14 residues. Per germline, CDR1 LGHNA and CDR2 YNFKEQ. The CDR3 protein is CASSQGGAGEKLFF. DNA for the CDR3: TGTGCCAGCAGTCAAGGGGGCGCGGGTGAAAAACTGTTTTTT.

The V call is TRBV30, the J call TRBJ1-1, with TRBD1 matching 8 bases. V lost 5 bases to trimming and J lost 1 base; unmatched junction nucleotides: 3. The CDR3 spans 13 residues. CDR1 GTSNPN and CDR2 SVGIG come from the germline V gene (reference sequence). The CDR3 loop is CAWGGQANTEAFF. The DNA for the CDR3 is TGTGCCTGGGGGGGACAGGCGAACACTGAAGCTTTCTTT.

V is TRBV7-2 and J is TRBJ1-1; weak D call: TRBD1 (6 bases). The CDR3 sequence is 18 residues long. CDR1 and CDR2 (germline): SGHTA, FQGNSA. The V end lost 5 bases, the J end lost 3 bases, and 25 bases lay between the germline ends. This CDR3 reads CASSDKPFNLRGYTEAFF. CDR3 nucleotides: TGTGCCAGCAGCGACAAGCCGTTCAACCTCAGGGGTTACACTGAAGCTTTCTTT.

The chain recombines TRBV10-1 with TRBJ2-7, with TRBD1 matching 7 bases. V gave up 3 bases and J gave up 3 bases; unmatched junction bases: 11. CDR3 size: 16 residues. Germline loops: CDR1 WNHNN, CDR2 SYGVQD (reference sequence). CDR3 nucleotides: TGCGCCAGCAGTGAAGAGGTGGGGACAGAAGGCTACGAGCAGTACTTC. Translated, it gives CASSEEVGTEGYEQYF.

The chain links TRBV13 to TRBJ2-7, with D tentatively TRBD2 (6 bases). Germline V CDR1 and CDR2: PRHDT, FYEKMQ (reference sequence). Trimming cost V 5 bases and J 4 bases, with 18 bases left between them. CDR3 length: 15 residues. CDR3 sequence: CASSRGGGITYEQYF. CDR3 in DNA: TGTGCCAGCAGCAGGGGTGGGGGGATTACTTACGAGCAGTACTTC.

The chain has TRBV6-5 and TRBJ1-2; D is unresolved. The CDR3 contains 14 residues. CDR1 and CDR2 (germline): MNHEY, SVGAGI. With 2 bases removed from V and 4 bases from J, the gap between germline ends came to 11 bases. The CDR3 sequence is CASSYRGEAYGYTF. As DNA, the CDR3 is TGTGCCAGCAGTTACCGTGGGGAGGCCTATGGCTACACCTTC.

The chain has TRBV7-2 and TRBJ2-1; 14 bases map to TRBD2. From germline, CDR1 is SGHTA and CDR2 FQGNSA. This CDR3 has 14 residues. The V and J ends lost 11 bases and 9 bases, in that order; junction bases with no gene match: 9. The DNA for the CDR3 is TGTGCCGTGAGAGAAGGGACTAGCGGGAGTGAGCAGTTCTTC. As protein: CAVREGTSGSEQFF.

In its sample, this clone was seen a few times. The V call is TRBV27, the J call TRBJ1-2; D unresolved. Between the trimmed V and J ends, which lost 5 bases and 8 bases, there was a span of 15 bases. This CDR3 comprises 13 residues. Germline V gives CDR1 MNHEY, CDR2 SMNVEV (reference sequence). The CDR3 reads CASSPSASLGYTF. DNA for the CDR3: TGTGCCAGCAGTCCATCGGCTTCTCTGGGCTACACCTTC.

In this sample, this clone turned up once. The V call is TRBV6-5, the J call TRBJ1-3; maybe TRBD1 (5 bases). Looked up from germline, CDR1 is MNHEY and CDR2 is SVGAGI. The CDR3 has 16 residues. V shed 4 bases and J shed 0 bases, with 13 bases lying between them. The CDR3 DNA is TGTGCCAGCAGTTTGACATGGGGCGCCTCTGGAAACACCATATATTTT. It is translated as CASSLTWGASGNTIYF.

The genes are TRBV4-1 and TRBJ1-2; D not certain. The length of the CDR3 is 16 residues. V was clipped by 0 bases and J by 0 bases, with 11 bases between them. Germline-derived CDR1 and CDR2 are MGHRA and YSYEKL. The CDR3 DNA reads as TGCGCCAGCAGCCAAGATAGGACGCAGGCTAACTATGGCTACACCTTC. This encodes CASSQDRTQANYGYTF.

This clone was seen a handful of times. V is TRBV7-2 and J is TRBJ2-7; the D call may be TRBD1 or TRBD2 (5 bases each). The CDR3 consists of 15 residues. CDR1 and CDR2 from the germline V gene are SGHTA and FQGNSA. V dropped 5 bases and J dropped 3 bases, with 17 bases sitting between them. The CDR3 here is CASSSNRDGNYEQYF. CDR3 in DNA: TGTGCCAGCAGCAGCAACCGGGACGGGAACTACGAGCAGTACTTC.

J is TRBJ2-3 and V is TRBV27; D is perhaps TRBD1 or TRBD2 (5 bases each). Germline V gene sequence: CDR1 MNHEY, CDR2 SMNVEV (reference sequence). Trimming removed 0 bases from V and 4 bases from J, with 17 bases in between. The CDR3 has 17 residues. In nucleotides, the CDR3 is TGTGCCAGCAGTTTATCGCTTAAGAGGGGAACGGCAGATACGCAGTATTTT. Translated, it gives CASSLSLKRGTADTQYF.

This clone was counted a single time. The rearrangement uses TRBV7-2 and TRBJ1-1; a weak D match, TRBD1 (5 bases). There are 15 residues in the CDR3. Germline V gives CDR1 SGHTA, CDR2 FQGNSA. Trimming took off 1 base at V and 7 bases at J, with 16 bases between the two ends. The CDR3 DNA is TGTGCCAGCAGCTTAGTTAGAGGCGGAACAGGTGAAGCTTTCTTT. It specifies CASSLVRGGTGEAFF.